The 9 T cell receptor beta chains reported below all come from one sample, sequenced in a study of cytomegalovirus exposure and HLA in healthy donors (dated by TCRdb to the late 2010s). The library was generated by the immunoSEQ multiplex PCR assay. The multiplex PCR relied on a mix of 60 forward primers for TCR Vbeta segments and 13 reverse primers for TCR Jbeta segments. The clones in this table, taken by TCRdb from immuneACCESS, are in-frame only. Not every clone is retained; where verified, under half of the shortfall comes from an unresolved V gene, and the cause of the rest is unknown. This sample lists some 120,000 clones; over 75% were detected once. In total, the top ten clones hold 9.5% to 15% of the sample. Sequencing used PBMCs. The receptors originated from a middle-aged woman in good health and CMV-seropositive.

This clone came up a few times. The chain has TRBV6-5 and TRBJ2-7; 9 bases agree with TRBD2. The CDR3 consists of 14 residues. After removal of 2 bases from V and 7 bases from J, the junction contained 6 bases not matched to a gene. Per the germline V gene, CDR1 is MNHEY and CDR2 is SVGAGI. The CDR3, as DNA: TGTGCCAGCAGTTACGGGGGACTAGCTCCTGAGCAGTACTTC. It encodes CASSYGGLAPEQYF.

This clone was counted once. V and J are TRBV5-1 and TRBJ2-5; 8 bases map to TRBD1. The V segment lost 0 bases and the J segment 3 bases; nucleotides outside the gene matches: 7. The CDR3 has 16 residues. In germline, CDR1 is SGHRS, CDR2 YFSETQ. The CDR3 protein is CASSLGIGTGEETQYF. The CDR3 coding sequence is TGCGCCAGCAGCTTGGGTATTGGGACAGGAGAAGAGACCCAGTACTTC.

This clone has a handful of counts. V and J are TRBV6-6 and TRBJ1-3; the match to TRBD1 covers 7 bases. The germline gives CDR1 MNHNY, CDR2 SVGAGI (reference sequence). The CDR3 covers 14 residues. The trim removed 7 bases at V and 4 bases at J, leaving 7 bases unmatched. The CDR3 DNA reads TGTGCCAGCAATCGACAGGGAATGGGAAACACCATATATTTT. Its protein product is CASNRQGMGNTIYF.

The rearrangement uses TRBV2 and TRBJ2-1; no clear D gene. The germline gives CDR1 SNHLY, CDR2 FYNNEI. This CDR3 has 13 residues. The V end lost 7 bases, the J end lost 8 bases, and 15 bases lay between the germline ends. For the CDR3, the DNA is TGTGCCAGCATGAGTAAGTTCAACGATGAGCAGTTCTTC. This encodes CASMSKFNDEQFF.

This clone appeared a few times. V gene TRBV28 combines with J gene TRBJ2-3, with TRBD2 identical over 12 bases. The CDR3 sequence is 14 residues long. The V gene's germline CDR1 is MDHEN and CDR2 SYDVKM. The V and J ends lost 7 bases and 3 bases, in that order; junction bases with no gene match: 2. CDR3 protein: CASIGLAGTDTQYF. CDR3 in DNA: TGTGCCAGCATCGGACTAGCGGGAACAGATACGCAGTATTTT. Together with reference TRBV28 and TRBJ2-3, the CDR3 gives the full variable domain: DVKVTQSSRYLVKRTGEKVFLECVQDMDHENMFWYRQDPGLGLRLIYFSYDVKMKEKGDIPEGYSVSREKKERFSLILESASTNQTSMYLCASIGLAGTDTQYFGPGTRLTVL.

CDR3 nucleotides: TGTGCCACCAGCAGACAGGGTTCTAATGAAAAACTGTTTTTT. Protein product: CATSRQGSNEKLFF. This chain uses TRBV15 with TRBJ1-4, with a possible D match to TRBD1 (5 bases). Germline values: CDR1 LNHNV, CDR2 YYDKDF (reference sequence). There are 14 residues in the CDR3. Trimming removed 2 bases at V and 3 bases at J, with 7 bases between.

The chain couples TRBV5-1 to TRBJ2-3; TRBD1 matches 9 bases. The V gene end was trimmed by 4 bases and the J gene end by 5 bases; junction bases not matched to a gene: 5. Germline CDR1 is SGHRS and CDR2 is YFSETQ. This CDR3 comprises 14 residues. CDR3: CASSPEGQGDTQYF. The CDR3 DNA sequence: TGCGCCAGCAGCCCCGAGGGACAGGGAGATACGCAGTATTTT.

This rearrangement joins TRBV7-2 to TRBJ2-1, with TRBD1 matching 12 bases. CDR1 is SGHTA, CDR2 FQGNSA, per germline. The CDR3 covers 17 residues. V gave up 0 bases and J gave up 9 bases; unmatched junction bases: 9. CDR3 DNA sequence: TGTGCCAGCAGCTTAGCTACCCCGGGACAGGGGGCCAGTGAGCAGTTCTTC. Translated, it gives CASSLATPGQGASEQFF.

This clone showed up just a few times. In DNA, the CDR3 is TGTGCCAGCAGGGGAGGGCTAGCGGGAGGTATCTACGAGCAGTACTTC. It encodes CASRGGLAGGIYEQYF. The V call is TRBV27, the J call TRBJ2-7, with 11 bases lining up with TRBD2. The CDR3 sequence is 16 residues long. Germline lookup yields CDR1 MNHEY and CDR2 SMNVEV (reference sequence). V lost 6 bases and J lost 3; bases outside the gene matches: 10.